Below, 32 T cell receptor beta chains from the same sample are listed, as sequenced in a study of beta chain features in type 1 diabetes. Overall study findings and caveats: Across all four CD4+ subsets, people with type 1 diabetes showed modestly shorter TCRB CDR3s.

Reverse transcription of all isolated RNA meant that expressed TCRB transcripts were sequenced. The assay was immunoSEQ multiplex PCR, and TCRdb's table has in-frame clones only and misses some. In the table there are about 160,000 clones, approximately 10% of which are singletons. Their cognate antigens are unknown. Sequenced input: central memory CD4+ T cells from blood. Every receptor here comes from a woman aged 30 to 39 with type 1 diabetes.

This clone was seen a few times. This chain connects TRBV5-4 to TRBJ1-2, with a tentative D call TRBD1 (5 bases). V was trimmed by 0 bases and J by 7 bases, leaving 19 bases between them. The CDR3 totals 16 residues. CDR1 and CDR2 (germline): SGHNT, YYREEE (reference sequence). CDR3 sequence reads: CASSLVPLRRVGGYTF. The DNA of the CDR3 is TGTGCCAGCAGCTTGGTTCCGTTGCGCAGGGTTGGTGGCTACACCTTC.

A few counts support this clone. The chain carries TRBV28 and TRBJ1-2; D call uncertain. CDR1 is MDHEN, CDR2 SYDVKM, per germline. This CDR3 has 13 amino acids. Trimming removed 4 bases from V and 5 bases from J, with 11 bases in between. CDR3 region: CASSSLSLYGYTF. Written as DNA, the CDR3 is TGTGCCAGCAGTTCCTTATCACTTTATGGCTACACCTTC.

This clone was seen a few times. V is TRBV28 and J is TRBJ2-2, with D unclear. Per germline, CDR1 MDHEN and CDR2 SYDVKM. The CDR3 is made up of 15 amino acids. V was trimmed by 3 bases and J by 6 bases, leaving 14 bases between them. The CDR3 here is CASSLPQWQSGELFF. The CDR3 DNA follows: TGTGCCAGCAGTTTGCCCCAGTGGCAGTCCGGGGAGCTGTTTTTT.

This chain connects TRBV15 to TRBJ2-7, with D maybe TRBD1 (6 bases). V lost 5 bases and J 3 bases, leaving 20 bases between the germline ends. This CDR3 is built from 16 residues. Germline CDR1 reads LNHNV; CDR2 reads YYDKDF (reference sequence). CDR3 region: CATSVQSGAKVYEQYF. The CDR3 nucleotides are TGTGCCACCAGCGTTCAATCAGGGGCTAAAGTCTACGAGCAGTACTTC.

Here the CDR3 reads CASSLGRRLAGYNEQFF. As DNA, the CDR3 is TGTGCCAGCAGTCTAGGCCGGCGACTAGCGGGCTACAATGAGCAGTTCTTC. V gene TRBV27 combines with J gene TRBJ2-1; 10 positions match TRBD2. V was pared by 5 bases and J by 3 bases, with 10 bases of the junction left unmatched. CDR1 MNHEY and CDR2 SMNVEV come from the germline V gene (reference sequence). The length of the CDR3 is 17 residues.

CDR3 DNA sequence: TGTGCCAGCAGTCCTAGCAGCTCCTACGAGCAGTACTTC. Residues: CASSPSSSYEQYF. The chain couples TRBV27 to TRBJ2-7; D is perhaps TRBD2 (5 bases). V gave up 5 bases and J gave up 0 bases, with 8 bases separating them. The CDR3 is made up of 13 amino acids. CDR1 MNHEY and CDR2 SMNVEV come from the germline V gene (reference sequence).

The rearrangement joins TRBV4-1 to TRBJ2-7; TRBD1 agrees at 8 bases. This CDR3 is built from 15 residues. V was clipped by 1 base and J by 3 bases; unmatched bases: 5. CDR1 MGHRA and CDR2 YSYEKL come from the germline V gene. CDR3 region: CASSQVPGQDYEQYF. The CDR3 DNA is TGCGCCAGCAGCCAAGTTCCGGGACAGGACTACGAGCAGTACTTC.

The CDR3 DNA reads as TGTGCCAGCAGCCAAAATTTGGCTCCCTACAATGAGCAGTTCTTC. As protein: CASSQNLAPYNEQFF. The chain couples TRBV6-5 to TRBJ2-1; D not resolved. This CDR3 contains 15 residues. V lost 6 bases to trimming and J lost 2 bases, with 14 bases between them. The germline V gene has CDR1 MNHEY and CDR2 SVGAGI.

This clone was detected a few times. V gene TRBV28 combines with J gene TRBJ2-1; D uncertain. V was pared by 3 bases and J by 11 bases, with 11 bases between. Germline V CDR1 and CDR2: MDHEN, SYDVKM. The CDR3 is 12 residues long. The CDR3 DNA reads TGTGCCAGCAGTTTTCAGGAAGAAAAGCAGTTCTTC. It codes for CASSFQEEKQFF.

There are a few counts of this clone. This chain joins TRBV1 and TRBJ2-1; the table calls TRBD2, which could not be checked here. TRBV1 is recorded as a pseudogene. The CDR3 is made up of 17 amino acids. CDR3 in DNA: TGCACCAGCAGCCAACCCTTAGCGGGAGGTTTTAGAAATGAGCAGTTCTTC. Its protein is CTSSQPLAGGFRNEQFF.

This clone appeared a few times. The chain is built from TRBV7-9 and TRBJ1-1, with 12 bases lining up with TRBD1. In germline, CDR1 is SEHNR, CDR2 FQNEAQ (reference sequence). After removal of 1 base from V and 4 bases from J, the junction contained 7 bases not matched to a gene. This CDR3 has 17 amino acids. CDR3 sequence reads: CASSLDRGTGGSTEAFF. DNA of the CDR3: TGTGCCAGCAGCTTAGATAGGGGGACAGGGGGCAGCACTGAAGCTTTCTTT.

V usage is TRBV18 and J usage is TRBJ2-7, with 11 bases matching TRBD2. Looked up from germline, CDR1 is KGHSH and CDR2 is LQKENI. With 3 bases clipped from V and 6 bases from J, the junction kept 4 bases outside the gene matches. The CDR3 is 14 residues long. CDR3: CASSPTSGSPEQYF. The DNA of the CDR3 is TGTGCCAGCTCACCCACTAGCGGGAGCCCCGAGCAGTACTTC.

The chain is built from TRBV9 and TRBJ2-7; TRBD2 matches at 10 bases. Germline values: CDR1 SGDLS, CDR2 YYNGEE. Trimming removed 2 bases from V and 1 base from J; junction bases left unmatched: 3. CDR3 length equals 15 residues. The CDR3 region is CASSVSSGGSYEQYF. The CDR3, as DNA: TGTGCCAGCAGCGTCTCTAGCGGGGGATCCTACGAGCAGTACTTC.

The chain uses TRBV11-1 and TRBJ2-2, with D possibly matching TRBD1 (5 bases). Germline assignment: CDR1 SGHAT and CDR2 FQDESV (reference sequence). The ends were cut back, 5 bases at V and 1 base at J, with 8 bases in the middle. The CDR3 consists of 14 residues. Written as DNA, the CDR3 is TGTGCCAGCAGCCAGACAGTGAACACCGGGGAGCTGTTTTTT. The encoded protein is CASSQTVNTGELFF.

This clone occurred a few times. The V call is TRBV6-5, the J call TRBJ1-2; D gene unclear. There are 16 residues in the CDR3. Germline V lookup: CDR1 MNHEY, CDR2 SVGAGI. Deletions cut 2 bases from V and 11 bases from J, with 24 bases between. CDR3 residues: CASSYLGQTGKGGYTF. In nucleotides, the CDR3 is TGTGCCAGCAGTTACCTTGGGCAGACCGGTAAAGGAGGGTACACCTTC.

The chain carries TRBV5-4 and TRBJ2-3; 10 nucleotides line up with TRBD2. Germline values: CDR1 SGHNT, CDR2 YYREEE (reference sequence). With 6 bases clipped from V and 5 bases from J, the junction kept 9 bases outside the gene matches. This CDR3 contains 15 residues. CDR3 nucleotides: TGTGCCAGCACTTCAGCGGGAGGGCCCGAAGATACGCAGTATTTT. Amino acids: CASTSAGGPEDTQYF.

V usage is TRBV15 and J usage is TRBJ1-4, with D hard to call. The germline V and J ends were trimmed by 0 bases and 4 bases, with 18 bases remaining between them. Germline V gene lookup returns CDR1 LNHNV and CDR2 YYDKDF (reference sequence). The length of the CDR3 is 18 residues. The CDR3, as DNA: TGTGCCACCAGCAGAGATCCTGTTCCGAGGGCGAGTAATGAAAAACTGTTTTTT. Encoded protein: CATSRDPVPRASNEKLFF.

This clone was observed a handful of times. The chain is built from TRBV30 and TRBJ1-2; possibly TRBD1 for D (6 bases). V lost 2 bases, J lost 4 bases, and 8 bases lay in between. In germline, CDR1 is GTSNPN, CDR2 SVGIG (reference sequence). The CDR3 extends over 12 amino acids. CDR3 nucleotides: TGTGCCTGGAGTAGGGGGACCTATGGCTACACCTTC. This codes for CAWSRGTYGYTF.

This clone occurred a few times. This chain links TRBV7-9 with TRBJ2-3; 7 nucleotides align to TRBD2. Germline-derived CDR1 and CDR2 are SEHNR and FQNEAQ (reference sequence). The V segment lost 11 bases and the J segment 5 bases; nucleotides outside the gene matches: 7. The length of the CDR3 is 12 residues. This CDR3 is CAAWGGVDTQYF. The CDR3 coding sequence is TGTGCCGCGTGGGGAGGGGTAGATACGCAGTATTTT.

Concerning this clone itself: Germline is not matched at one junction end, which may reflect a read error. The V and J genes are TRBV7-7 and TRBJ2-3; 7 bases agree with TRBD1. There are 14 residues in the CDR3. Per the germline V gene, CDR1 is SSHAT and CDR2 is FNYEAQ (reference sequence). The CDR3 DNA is TGTGCTAGCAGCCTCCAAAGGGACAGTGATACGCAGTATTTT. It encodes CASSLQRDSDTQYF.

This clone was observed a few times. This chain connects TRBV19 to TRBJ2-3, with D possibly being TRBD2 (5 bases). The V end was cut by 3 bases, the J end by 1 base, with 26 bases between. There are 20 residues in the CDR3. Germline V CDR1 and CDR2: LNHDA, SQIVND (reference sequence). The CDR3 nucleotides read TGTGCCAGTAGTATCTTACCCTGGGGTGGGAGCACATTTGGCACAGATACGCAGTATTTT. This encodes CASSILPWGGSTFGTDTQYF. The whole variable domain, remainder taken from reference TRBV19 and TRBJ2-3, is DGGITQSPKYLFRKEGQNVTLSCEQNLNHDAMYWYRQDPGQGLRLIYYSQIVNDFQKGDIAEGYSVSREKKESFPLTVTSAQKNPTAFYLCASSILPWGGSTFGTDTQYFGPGTRLTVL.

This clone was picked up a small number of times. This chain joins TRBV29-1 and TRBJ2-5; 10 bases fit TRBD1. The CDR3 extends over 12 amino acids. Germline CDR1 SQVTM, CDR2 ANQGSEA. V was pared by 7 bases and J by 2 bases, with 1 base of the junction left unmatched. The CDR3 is CSGDRGQETQYF. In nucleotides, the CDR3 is TGCAGCGGGGACAGGGGTCAAGAGACCCAGTACTTC.

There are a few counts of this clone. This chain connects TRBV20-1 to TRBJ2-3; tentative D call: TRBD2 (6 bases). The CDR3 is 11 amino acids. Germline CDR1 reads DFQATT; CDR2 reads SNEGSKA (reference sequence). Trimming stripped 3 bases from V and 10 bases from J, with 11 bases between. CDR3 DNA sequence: TGCAGTGCTAGTAGGGCTAGCGCGCAGTATTTT. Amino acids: CSASRASAQYF.

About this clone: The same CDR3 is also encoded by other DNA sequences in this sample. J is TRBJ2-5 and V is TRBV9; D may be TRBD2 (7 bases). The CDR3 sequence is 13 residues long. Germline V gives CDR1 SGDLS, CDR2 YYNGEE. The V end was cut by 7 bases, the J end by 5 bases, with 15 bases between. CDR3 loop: CASGSWGGETQYF. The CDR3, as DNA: TGTGCCAGCGGGTCGTGGGGGGGCGAGACCCAGTACTTC.

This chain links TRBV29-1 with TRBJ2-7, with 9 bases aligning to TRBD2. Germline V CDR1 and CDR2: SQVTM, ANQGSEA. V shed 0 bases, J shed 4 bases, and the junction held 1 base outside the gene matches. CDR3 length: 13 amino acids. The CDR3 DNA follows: TGCAGCGTTGAAGAGACTAGCGGATACGAGCAGTACTTC. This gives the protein CSVEETSGYEQYF.

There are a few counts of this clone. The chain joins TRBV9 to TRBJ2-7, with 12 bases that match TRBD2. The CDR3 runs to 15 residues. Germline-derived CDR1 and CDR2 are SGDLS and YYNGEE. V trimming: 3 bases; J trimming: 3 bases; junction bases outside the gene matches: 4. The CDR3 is CASSGRLAGDYEQYF. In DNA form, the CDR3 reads TGTGCCAGCAGCGGACGACTAGCGGGAGACTACGAGCAGTACTTC.

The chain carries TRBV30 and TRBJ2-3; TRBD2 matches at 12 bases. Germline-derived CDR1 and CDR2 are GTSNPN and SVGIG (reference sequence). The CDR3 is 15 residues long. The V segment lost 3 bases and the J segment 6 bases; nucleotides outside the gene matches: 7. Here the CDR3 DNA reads TGTGCCTGGAGCCTACTAGCGGGAGGCAGCGATACGCAGTATTTT. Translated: CAWSLLAGGSDTQYF.

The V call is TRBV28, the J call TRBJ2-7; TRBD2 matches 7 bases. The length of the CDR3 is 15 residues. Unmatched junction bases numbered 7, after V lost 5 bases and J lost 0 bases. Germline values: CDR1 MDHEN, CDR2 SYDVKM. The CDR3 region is CASSPASGFSYEQYF. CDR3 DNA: TGTGCCAGCAGTCCAGCTAGCGGCTTCTCCTACGAGCAGTACTTC.

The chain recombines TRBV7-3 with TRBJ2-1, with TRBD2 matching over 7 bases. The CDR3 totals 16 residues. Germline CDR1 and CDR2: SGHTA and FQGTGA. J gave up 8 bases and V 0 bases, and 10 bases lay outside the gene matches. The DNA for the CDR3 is TGTGCCAGCAGCTTAACGGTGGGAGGGCCCGTCGATGAGCAGTTCTTC. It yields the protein CASSLTVGGPVDEQFF.

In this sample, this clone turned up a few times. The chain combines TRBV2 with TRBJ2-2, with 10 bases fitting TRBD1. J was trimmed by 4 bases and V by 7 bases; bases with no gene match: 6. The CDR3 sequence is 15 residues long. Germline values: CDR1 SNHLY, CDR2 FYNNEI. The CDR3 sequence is CASTGQGSFTGELFF. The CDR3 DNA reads TGTGCCAGCACGGGACAGGGGTCTTTCACCGGGGAGCTGTTTTTT.

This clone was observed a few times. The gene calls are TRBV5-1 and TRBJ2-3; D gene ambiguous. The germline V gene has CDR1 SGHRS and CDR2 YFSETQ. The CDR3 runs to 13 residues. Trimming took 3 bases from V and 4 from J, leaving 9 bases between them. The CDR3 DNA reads TGCGCCAGCAGCTCCCAGGCTCCAGATACGCAGTATTTT. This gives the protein CASSSQAPDTQYF. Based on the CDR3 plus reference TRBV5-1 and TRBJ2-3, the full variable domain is KAGVTQTPRYLIKTRGQQVTLSCSPISGHRSVSWYQQTPGQGLQFLFEYFSETQRNKGNFPGRFSGRQFSNSRSEMNVSTLELGDSALYLCASSSQAPDTQYFGPGTRLTVL.

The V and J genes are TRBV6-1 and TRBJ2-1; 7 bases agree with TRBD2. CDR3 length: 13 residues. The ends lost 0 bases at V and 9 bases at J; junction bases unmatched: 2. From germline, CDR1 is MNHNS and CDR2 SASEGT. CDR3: CASSEASSGEQFF. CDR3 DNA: TGTGCCAGCAGTGAAGCGTCTAGCGGTGAGCAGTTCTTC.